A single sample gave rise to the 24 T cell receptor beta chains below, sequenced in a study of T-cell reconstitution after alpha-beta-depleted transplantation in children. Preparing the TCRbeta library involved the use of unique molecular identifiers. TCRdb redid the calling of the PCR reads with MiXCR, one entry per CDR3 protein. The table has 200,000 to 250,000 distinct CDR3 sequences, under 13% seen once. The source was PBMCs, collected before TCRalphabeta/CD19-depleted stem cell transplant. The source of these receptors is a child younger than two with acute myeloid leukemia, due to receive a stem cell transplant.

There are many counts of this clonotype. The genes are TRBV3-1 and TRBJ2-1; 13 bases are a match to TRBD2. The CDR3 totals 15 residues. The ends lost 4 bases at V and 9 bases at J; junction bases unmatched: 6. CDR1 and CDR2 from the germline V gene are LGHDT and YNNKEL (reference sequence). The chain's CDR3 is CASSLGLAGVGEQFF. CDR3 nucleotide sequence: TGTGCCAGCAGCCTAGGACTAGCGGGAGTAGGTGAGCAGTTCTTC.

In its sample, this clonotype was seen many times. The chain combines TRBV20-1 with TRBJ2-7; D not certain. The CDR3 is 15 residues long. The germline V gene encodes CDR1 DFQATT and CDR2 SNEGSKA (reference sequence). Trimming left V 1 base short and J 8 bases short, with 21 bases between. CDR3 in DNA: TGCAGTGCTAGAGTTCCCCCACCTTCTAATGATAAGCAGTACTTC. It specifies CSARVPPPSNDKQYF.

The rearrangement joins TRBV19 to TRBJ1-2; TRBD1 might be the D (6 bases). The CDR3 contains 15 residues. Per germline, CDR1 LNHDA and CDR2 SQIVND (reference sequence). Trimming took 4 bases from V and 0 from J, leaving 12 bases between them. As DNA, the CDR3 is TGTGCCAGTAGTACCTCAGGGGCAGCTAACTATGGCTACACCTTC. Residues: CASSTSGAANYGYTF. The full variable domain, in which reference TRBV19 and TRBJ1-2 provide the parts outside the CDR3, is DGGITQSPKYLFRKEGQNVTLSCEQNLNHDAMYWYRQDPGQGLRLIYYSQIVNDFQKGDIAEGYSVSREKKESFPLTVTSAQKNPTAFYLCASSTSGAANYGYTFGSGTRLTVV.

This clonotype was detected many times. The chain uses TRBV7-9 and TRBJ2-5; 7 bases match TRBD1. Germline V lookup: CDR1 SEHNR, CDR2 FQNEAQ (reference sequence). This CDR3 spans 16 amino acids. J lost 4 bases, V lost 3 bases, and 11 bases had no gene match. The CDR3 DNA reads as TGTGCCAGCAGCTTTAATGGGGAGACAGGGCGAGAGACCCAGTACTTC. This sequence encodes CASSFNGETGRETQYF.

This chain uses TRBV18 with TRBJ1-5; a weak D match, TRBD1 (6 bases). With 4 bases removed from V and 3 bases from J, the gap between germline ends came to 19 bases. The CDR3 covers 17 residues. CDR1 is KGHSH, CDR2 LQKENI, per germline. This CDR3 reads CASSLNAPGQNNQPQHF. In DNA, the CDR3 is TGTGCCAGCTCACTAAACGCACCCGGACAGAACAATCAGCCCCAGCATTTT.

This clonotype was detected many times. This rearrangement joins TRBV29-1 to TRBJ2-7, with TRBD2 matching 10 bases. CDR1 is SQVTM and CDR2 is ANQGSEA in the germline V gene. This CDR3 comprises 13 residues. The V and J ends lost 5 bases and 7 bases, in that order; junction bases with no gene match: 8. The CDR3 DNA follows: TGCAGCGTTAAGGCAGCGGGAGGGCGGGAGCAGTACTTC. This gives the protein CSVKAAGGREQYF.

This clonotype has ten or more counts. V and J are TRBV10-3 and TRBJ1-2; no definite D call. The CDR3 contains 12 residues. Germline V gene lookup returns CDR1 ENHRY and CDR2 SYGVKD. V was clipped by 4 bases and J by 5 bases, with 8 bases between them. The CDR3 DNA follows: TGTGCCATCAGTGGTTTGGGGTATGGCTACACCTTC. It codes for CAISGLGYGYTF.

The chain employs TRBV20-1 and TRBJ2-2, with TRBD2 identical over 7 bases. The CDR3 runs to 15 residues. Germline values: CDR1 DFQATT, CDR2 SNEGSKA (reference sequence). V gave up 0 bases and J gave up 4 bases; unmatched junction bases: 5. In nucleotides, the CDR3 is TGCAGTGCTAGAGAATGGCGGGAGATCACCGGGGAGCTGTTTTTT. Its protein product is CSAREWREITGELFF.

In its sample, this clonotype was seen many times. CDR3 residues: CASSPPNGQNTEAFF. The CDR3, as DNA: TGTGCCAGCTCACCACCGAACGGACAGAACACTGAAGCTTTCTTT. The chain recombines TRBV18 with TRBJ1-1; tentative D call: TRBD1 (5 bases). Germline loops: CDR1 KGHSH, CDR2 LQKENI. The CDR3 is 15 residues long. Trimming shortened V by 0 bases and J by 1 base, and 9 bases separated the two germline ends. Full variable domain (rest looked up from reference TRBV18 and TRBJ1-1): NAGVMQNPRHLVRRRGQEARLRCSPMKGHSHVYWYRQLPEEGLKFMVYLQKENIIDESGMPKERFSAEFPKEGPSILRIQQVVRGDSAAYFCASSPPNGQNTEAFFGQGTRLTVV.

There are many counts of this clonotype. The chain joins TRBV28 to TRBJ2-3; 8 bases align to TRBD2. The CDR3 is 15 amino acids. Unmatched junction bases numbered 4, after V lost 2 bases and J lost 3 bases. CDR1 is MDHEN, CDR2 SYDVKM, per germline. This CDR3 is CASSLIAGKTDTQYF. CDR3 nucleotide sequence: TGTGCCAGCAGTTTAATAGCGGGGAAGACAGATACGCAGTATTTT.

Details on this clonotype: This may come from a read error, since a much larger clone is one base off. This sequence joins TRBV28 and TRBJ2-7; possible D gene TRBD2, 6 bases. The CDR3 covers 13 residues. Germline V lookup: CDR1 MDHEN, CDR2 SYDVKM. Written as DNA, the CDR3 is TGTGCCAGCAGTTTAACCAGAAGACCGGGGGTCACATTC. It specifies CASSLTRRPGVTF.

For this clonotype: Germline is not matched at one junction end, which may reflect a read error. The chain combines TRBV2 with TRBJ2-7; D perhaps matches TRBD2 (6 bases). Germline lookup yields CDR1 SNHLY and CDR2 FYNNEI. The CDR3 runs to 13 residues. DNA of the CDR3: TGTGCCAGCAATAGCGGCATAAGCTACAAGCAGTACTTC. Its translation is CASNSGISYKQYF. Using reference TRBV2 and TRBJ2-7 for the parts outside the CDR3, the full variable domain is EPEVTQTPSHQVTQMGQEVILRCVPISNHLYFYWYRQILGQKVEFLVSFYNNEISEKSEIFDDQFSVERPDGSNFTLKIRSTKLEDSAMYFCASNSGISYKQYFGPGTRLTVT.

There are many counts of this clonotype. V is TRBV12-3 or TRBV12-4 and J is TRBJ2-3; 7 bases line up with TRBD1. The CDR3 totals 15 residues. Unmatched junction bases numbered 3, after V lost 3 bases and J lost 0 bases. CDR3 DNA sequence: TGTGCCAGCAGTTTCGCAGGGGGAAGCACAGATACGCAGTATTTT. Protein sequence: CASSFAGGSTDTQYF.

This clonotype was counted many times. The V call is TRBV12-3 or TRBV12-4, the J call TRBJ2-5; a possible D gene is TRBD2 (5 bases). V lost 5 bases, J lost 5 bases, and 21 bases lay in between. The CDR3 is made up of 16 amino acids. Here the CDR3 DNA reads TGTGCCAGCAGTCCCGAAGGACTCACCCCGGAGGAGACCCAGTACTTC. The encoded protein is CASSPEGLTPEETQYF.

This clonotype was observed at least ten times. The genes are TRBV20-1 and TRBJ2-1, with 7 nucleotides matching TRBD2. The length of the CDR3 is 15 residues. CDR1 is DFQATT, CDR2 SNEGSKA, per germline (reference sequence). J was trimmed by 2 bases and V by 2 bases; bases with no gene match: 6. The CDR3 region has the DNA TGCAGTGCTAGATTGAGCGGGACTCCCTACAATGAGCAGTTCTTC. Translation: CSARLSGTPYNEQFF.

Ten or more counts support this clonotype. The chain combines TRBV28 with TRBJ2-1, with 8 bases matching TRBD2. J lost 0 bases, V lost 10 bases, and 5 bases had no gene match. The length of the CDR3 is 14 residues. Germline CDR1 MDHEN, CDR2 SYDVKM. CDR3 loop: CAIQGTSSYNEQFF. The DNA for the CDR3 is TGTGCCATCCAGGGGACTAGCTCCTACAATGAGCAGTTCTTC.

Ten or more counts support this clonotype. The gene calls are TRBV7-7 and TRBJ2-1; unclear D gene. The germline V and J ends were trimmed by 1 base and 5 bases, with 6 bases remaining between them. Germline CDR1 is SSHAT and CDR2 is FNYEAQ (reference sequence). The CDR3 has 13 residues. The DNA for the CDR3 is TGTGCCAGCAGCTTAGGTGTGGACAATGAGCAGTTCTTC. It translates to CASSLGVDNEQFF.

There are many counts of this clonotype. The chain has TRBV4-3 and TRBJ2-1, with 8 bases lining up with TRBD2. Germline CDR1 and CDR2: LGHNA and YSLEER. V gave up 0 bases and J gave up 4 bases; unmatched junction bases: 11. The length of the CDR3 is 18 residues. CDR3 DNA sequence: TGCGCCAGCAGCCAAGATCCCCTAGCGGGTTTTGTTTACAATGAGCAGTTCTTC. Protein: CASSQDPLAGFVYNEQFF.

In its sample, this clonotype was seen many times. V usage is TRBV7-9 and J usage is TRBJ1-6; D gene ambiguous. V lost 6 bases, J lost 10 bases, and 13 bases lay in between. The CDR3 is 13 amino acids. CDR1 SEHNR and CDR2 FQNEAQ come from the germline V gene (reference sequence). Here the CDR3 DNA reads TGTGCCAGCAGAGGCAGTTCAGGCTCACCCCTCCACTTT. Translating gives CASRGSSGSPLHF.

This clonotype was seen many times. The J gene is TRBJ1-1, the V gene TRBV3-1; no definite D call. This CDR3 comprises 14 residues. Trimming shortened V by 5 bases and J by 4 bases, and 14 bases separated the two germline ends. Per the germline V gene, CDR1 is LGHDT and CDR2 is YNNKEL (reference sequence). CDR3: CASSFDIPGTEAFF. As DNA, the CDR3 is TGTGCCAGCAGCTTTGACATCCCCGGCACTGAAGCTTTCTTT.

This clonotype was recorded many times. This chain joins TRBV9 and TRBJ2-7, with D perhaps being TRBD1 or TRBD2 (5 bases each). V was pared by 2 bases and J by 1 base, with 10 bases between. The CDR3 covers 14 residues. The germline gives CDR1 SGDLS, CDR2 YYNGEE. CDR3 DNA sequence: TGTGCCAGCAGCGTGGGAGACAGTTCCTACGAGCAGTACTTC. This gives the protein CASSVGDSSYEQYF.

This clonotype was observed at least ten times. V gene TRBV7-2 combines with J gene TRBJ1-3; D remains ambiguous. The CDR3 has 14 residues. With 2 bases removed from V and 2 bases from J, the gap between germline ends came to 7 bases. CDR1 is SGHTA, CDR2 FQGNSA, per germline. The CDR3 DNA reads TGTGCCAGCAGCTTAATGGGGACTGGAAACACCATATATTTT. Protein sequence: CASSLMGTGNTIYF.

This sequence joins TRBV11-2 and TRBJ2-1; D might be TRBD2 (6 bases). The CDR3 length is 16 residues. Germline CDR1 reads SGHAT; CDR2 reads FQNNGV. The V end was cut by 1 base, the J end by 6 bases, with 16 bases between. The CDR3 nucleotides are TGTGCCAGCAGCTTAGTATGGCTAGCCGGGGGCAATGAGCAGTTCTTC. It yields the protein CASSLVWLAGGNEQFF.

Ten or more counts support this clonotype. In DNA, the CDR3 is TGTGCCAGTAAGGTGAGGCTGGCAGGGGACATGAACACTGAAGCTTTCTTT. It is translated as CASKVRLAGDMNTEAFF. The chain employs TRBV19 and TRBJ1-1, with a possible D match to TRBD1 (6 bases). Germline loops: CDR1 LNHDA, CDR2 SQIVND (reference sequence). This CDR3 is 17 amino acids long. Trimming took off 7 bases at V and 0 bases at J, with 21 bases between the two ends.